This is a list of T cell receptor beta chains from one sample in a study of a mutant IDH1 vaccine in newly diagnosed glioma. Only in-frame clones appear in the TCRdb table, and some are missing; sequencing was by immunoSEQ multiplex PCR. This sample yields 45,000 to 60,000 clones, of which roughly 90% are seen a single time; 2% to 2.5% belongs to the top ten. These receptors have no known antigen. The specimen comprised PBMCs, sampled from a glioma patient whose treatment included an IDH1 peptide vaccine. The receptors come from a man between 50 and 59 years old with glioma. Both conserved end residues are part of each CDR3. D genes are given only for firm matches. The size field is filled for only some rows; it gives once, few, many or a size class.

cdr3_nt cdr3_aa v_call d_call j_call clone_size
TGTGCCAGCGGCCCAGGGGGGACTACTAGCACAGATACGCAGTATTTT CASGPGGTTSTDTQYF TRBV6-4 NA TRBJ2-3 NA
TGTGCCAGTAGTACAGGGGCGGGGAATCAGCCCCAGCATTTT CASSTGAGNQPQHF TRBV19 NA TRBJ1-5 NA
TGTGCCAGCAGCTTAGGATCCGGGACAGGGCACGGTCAGCCCCAGCATTTT CASSLGSGTGHGQPQHF TRBV7-8 TRBD1 TRBJ1-5 NA
TGTGCCAGCAGCTTATGGTCGAGGGGGAGCCCTGAAGCTTTCTTT CASSLWSRGSPEAFF TRBV13 NA TRBJ1-1 NA
TGTGCCAGTCACAGGGACTTCTCTGGAAACACCATATATTTT CASHRDFSGNTIYF TRBV6-1 NA TRBJ1-3 NA
TGCGCCACCCATCAGTCCTACGAGCAGTACTTC CATHQSYEQYF TRBV10-2 NA TRBJ2-7 NA
TGTGCCAGCAGTTCAACAGGGAGAACTGAAGCTTTCTTT CASSSTGRTEAFF TRBV6-6 NA TRBJ1-1 NA
TGCAGCGCCCTCATGGACAGGGGCTTTACTGAAGCTTTCTTT CSALMDRGFTEAFF TRBV29-1 TRBD1 TRBJ1-1 NA
TGTGCCAGCAGCCCCCCGACAGTCACAGATACGCAGTATTTT CASSPPTVTDTQYF TRBV7-9 NA TRBJ2-3 few
TGCGCCAGCAGCTCGCCACGGGATACGCAGTATTTT CASSSPRDTQYF TRBV4-3 NA TRBJ2-3 once
TGTGCCAGCAGTTTGGCAGGGGCGTGGAATGAAAAACTGTTTTTT CASSLAGAWNEKLFF TRBV28 NA TRBJ1-4 once
TGTGCCAGCAGCTTCGACAGGGGCCACGAGCAGTACTTC CASSFDRGHEQYF TRBV5-6 TRBD1 TRBJ2-7 NA
TGTGCCAGCAGCTTCGGTAGCGGGATATCCTACGAGCAGTACTTC CASSFGSGISYEQYF TRBV5-5 TRBD2 TRBJ2-7 NA